The clone carrying this T cell receptor (beta chain) was seen only once. These data are taken from a study of blood T cell repertoires in COVID-19. Source study methods: Amplification of reference gene primers provided the estimated nucleated cell counts. Measured with immunoSEQ multiplex PCR; TCRdb has only the in-frame clones, and not every one. From that table come the V and J calls and clone size; the DNA was used to work out D and trimming. The top ten hold around 3.4% of the sample, which has roughly 80,000 clones, 80% to 85% seen once. The CDR3 sequence is 16 residues long. Germline-derived CDR1 and CDR2 are MNHEY and SMNVEV (reference sequence). V was clipped by 6 bases and J by 2 bases; unmatched bases: 5.

The sample taken for sequencing was peripheral blood. This sequence originates from a man in his forties or fifties with acute or convalescent COVID-19. V is TRBV27 and J is TRBJ2-2, with 11 positions matching TRBD2. CDR3 bases: TGTGCCAGCAGCCCCGGACTAGCGGGCAACACCGGGGAGCTGTTTTTT. This translates into CASSPGLAGNTGELFF.